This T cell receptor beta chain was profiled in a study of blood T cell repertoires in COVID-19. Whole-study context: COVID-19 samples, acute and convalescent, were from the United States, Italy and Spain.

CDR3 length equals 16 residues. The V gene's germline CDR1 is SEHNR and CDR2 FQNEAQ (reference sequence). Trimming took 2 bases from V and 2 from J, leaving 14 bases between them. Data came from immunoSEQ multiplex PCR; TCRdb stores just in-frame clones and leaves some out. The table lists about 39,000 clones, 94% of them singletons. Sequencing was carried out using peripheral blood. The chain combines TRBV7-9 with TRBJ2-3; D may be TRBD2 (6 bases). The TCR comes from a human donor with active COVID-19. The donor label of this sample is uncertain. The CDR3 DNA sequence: TGTGCCAGCAGCTTAACTGGGGCGGGGTCCACAGATACGCAGTATTTT. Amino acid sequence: CASSLTGAGSTDTQYF.